This T cell receptor (beta chain) was identified in a study of blood T cell repertoires in COVID-19. Study information: The samples span acute and convalescent COVID-19 from the United States, Italy and Spain.

Assay used: immunoSEQ multiplex PCR; TCRdb lists only in-frame clones, some missing. The sample lists hundreds of thousands of clones; around 84% were seen once. There are 11 residues in the CDR3. Germline V lookup: CDR1 SNHLY, CDR2 FYNNEI. The V and J ends lost 6 bases and 4 bases respectively, with 7 bases between them. The gene calls are TRBV2 and TRBJ2-7; no clear D gene. The source is a man younger than 45 with acute COVID-19. Sequenced sample: PBMCs or T cells enriched from blood (not recorded which). CDR3 sequence: CASRTAYEQYF. In DNA form, the CDR3 reads TGTGCCAGCAGAACAGCATACGAGCAGTACTTC. The complete variable domain, with remaining parts taken from reference TRBV2 and TRBJ2-7, reads EPEVTQTPSHQVTQMGQEVILRCVPISNHLYFYWYRQILGQKVEFLVSFYNNEISEKSEIFDDQFSVERPDGSNFTLKIRSTKLEDSAMYFCASRTAYEQYFGPGTRLTVT.